This TCR beta chain was sequenced during a study of OX40 agonist ivuxolimab in advanced cancers. Across the whole study: The mean age was 60 years, ranging from about 23 to 79, with around four fifths of participants male. Study-level points and caveats: CD8+ T cells were the subset that, on average, had more expanded clones than CD4+.

With respect to this clone: What it binds is not known.

Germline CDR1 is SGHTA and CDR2 is FQGNSA. Trimming took 3 bases from V and 4 from J, leaving 9 bases between them. The CDR3 covers 14 residues. Method: immunoSEQ multiplex PCR; TCRdb's copy keeps in-frame clones and lacks some. Of over 50,000 clones listed, approximately 83% were seen once; the top ten hold 0.55% to 0.8%. This specimen consisted of CD4+ or CD8+ T cells sorted from blood, obtained in a trial of the OX40 agonist ivuxolimab. The genes are TRBV7-2 and TRBJ2-2; D gene ambiguous. This sequence was found in an adult with an advanced solid tumor such as melanoma, head and neck, liver or kidney cancer. In nucleotides, the CDR3 is TGTGCCAGCAGCTTTATGCCAGGCACCGGGGAGCTGTTTTTT. Translating gives CASSFMPGTGELFF.